One sample yielded the 28 T cell receptor beta chains listed below, sequenced in a study of blood T cell repertoires in COVID-19. The assay was immunoSEQ multiplex PCR, and TCRdb's table has in-frame clones only and misses some. This table holds some 40,000 clones, roughly three quarters found once. Sequenced input: peripheral blood. The receptors were gathered from a man between 65 and 85 years old with acute or convalescent COVID-19.

This rearrangement joins TRBV9 to TRBJ2-2; TRBD2 matches at 7 bases. The CDR3 has 15 residues. Per germline, CDR1 SGDLS and CDR2 YYNGEE. V lost 4 bases and J lost 4; bases outside the gene matches: 7. CDR3 nucleotide sequence: TGTGCCAGCAGCCTTGGACTAGGTGGCACCGGGGAGCTGTTTTTT. Its translation: CASSLGLGGTGELFF.

The J gene is TRBJ2-2, the V gene TRBV6-5; D is undetermined. The V end lost 6 bases, the J end lost 5 bases, and 10 bases lay between the germline ends. Germline V lookup: CDR1 MNHEY, CDR2 SVGAGI. This CDR3 is 13 amino acids long. The CDR3 bases are TGTGCCAGCAGCCTACCCCAAACCGGGGAGCTGTTTTTT. It is translated as CASSLPQTGELFF.

The CDR3 reads CASSLSPGRAEKLFF. As DNA, the CDR3 is TGTGCCAGCAGTTTATCCCCGGGCAGGGCAGAAAAACTGTTTTTT. This chain connects TRBV27 to TRBJ1-4; the D gene is possibly TRBD1 (5 bases). V was cut by 0 bases and J by 8 bases, with 13 bases left in between. Looked up from germline, CDR1 is MNHEY and CDR2 is SMNVEV (reference sequence). The CDR3 has 15 residues.

The rearrangement links TRBV5-4 to TRBJ1-2; maybe TRBD1 (5 bases). This CDR3 contains 16 residues. The germline V gene encodes CDR1 SGHNT and CDR2 YYREEE (reference sequence). V was clipped by 1 base and J by 1 base, with 14 bases between them. The CDR3 sequence is CASSLYHYQGNYGYTF. DNA for the CDR3: TGTGCCAGCAGCTTGTACCACTACCAGGGTAACTATGGCTACACCTTC.

Only a few counts were recorded for this clone. The chain is built from TRBV11-2 and TRBJ2-2; 10 bases match TRBD1. In germline, CDR1 is SGHAT, CDR2 FQNNGV. Losses at the gene ends were 3 bases for V and 6 bases for J; bases not matched to a gene: 4. The CDR3 extends over 15 amino acids. CDR3 nucleotides: TGTGCCAGCAGCTTTCGACAGGGGGCGTCCGGGGAGCTGTTTTTT. Translating it yields CASSFRQGASGELFF.

This chain connects TRBV19 to TRBJ1-1; D may be TRBD1 (5 bases). The V end lost 3 bases, the J end lost 5 bases, and 10 bases lay between the germline ends. This CDR3 comprises 13 residues. Germline V gives CDR1 LNHDA, CDR2 SQIVND (reference sequence). DNA for the CDR3: TGTGCCAGTAGTATTGGCGGGGGAACTGAAGCTTTCTTT. It codes for CASSIGGGTEAFF.

The V call is TRBV30, the J call TRBJ1-5; 7 bases are a match to TRBD1. This CDR3 has 14 residues. Germline V CDR1 and CDR2: GTSNPN, SVGIG (reference sequence). After removal of 5 bases from V and 5 bases from J, the junction contained 9 bases not matched to a gene. CDR3 amino acids: CAWGRTGGDQPQHF. Here the CDR3 DNA reads TGTGCCTGGGGACGGACAGGCGGGGATCAGCCCCAGCATTTT.

This clone was detected only once. The CDR3: CASSLDLTAGGYTF. CDR3 sequence (DNA): TGTGCCAGCAGCTTAGATCTGACAGCCGGGGGCTACACCTTC. The rearrangement links TRBV11-2 to TRBJ1-2, with a tentative D call TRBD1 (5 bases). Trimming took off 0 bases at V and 8 bases at J, with 13 bases between the two ends. CDR3 length equals 14 residues. Germline V gives CDR1 SGHAT, CDR2 FQNNGV.

This chain uses TRBV28 with TRBJ1-3, with 10 nucleotides matching TRBD1. V dropped 4 bases and J dropped 2; count of bases not matched to a gene: 8. The CDR3 contains 17 residues. Germline lookup yields CDR1 MDHEN and CDR2 SYDVKM. In DNA form, the CDR3 reads TGTGCCAGCAGTTACTTTACCGGGACAGGGGCTGGAAACACCATATATTTT. Its translation: CASSYFTGTGAGNTIYF.

The chain carries TRBV30 and TRBJ2-2; the D is unclear. Looked up from germline, CDR1 is GTSNPN and CDR2 is SVGIG (reference sequence). Trimming removed 1 base at V and 4 bases at J, with 7 bases between. This CDR3 is built from 13 residues. CDR3 loop: CAWSEQSTGELFF. As DNA, the CDR3 is TGTGCCTGGAGTGAACAGTCCACCGGGGAGCTGTTTTTT. The full variable domain, in which reference TRBV30 and TRBJ2-2 provide the parts outside the CDR3, is SQTIHQWPATLVQPVGSPLSLECTVEGTSNPNLYWYRQAAGRGLQLLFYSVGIGQISSEVPQNLSASRPQDRQFILSSKKLLLSDSGFYLCAWSEQSTGELFFGEGSRLTVL.

V usage is TRBV6-5 and J usage is TRBJ1-2; D is possibly TRBD1 (5 bases). The CDR3 has 14 residues. Trimming left V 1 base short and J 2 bases short, with 8 bases between. The germline CDR1 and CDR2 sequences are MNHEY and SVGAGI. The CDR3, as DNA: TGTGCCAGCAGTTACTTAGACAGAAACTATGGCTACACCTTC. This encodes CASSYLDRNYGYTF.

This sequence joins TRBV4-1 and TRBJ1-2; a possible D gene is TRBD1 (6 bases). The CDR3 consists of 14 residues. From germline, CDR1 is MGHRA and CDR2 YSYEKL. Trimming took 4 bases from V and 2 from J, leaving 11 bases between them. Here the CDR3 DNA reads TGCGCCAGCAGCCCAAGCGGACAGAACTATGGCTACACCTTC. Residues: CASSPSGQNYGYTF.

The V call is TRBV19, the J call TRBJ1-1; TRBD1 aligns across 7 bases. The CDR3 length is 11 residues. Germline loops: CDR1 LNHDA, CDR2 SQIVND (reference sequence). The junction had 4 bases not matched to a gene; V was cut back by 5 bases and J by 10 bases. CDR3 loop: CASSGTVGAFF. The CDR3 nucleotides are TGTGCCAGTAGTGGGACAGTCGGAGCTTTCTTT.

The J gene is TRBJ1-5, the V gene TRBV24-1; tentatively, D is TRBD1 (5 bases). This CDR3 is 14 amino acids long. The V gene lost 2 bases and the J gene lost 7 bases, with 11 bases spanning the gap. Per germline, CDR1 KGHDR and CDR2 SFDVKD. CDR3 residues: CATSDSGGKQPQHF. The CDR3 DNA reads TGTGCCACCAGTGATTCCGGGGGGAAACAGCCCCAGCATTTT.

This chain uses TRBV28 with TRBJ2-7; possibly TRBD1 for D (6 bases). Trimming shortened V by 6 bases and J by 2 bases, and 11 bases separated the two germline ends. This CDR3 contains 13 residues. Germline CDR1 MDHEN, CDR2 SYDVKM. The CDR3 sequence: CASSQQGAYEQYF. DNA of the CDR3: TGTGCCAGCAGCCAACAGGGAGCCTACGAGCAGTACTTC.

The J gene is TRBJ2-7, the V gene TRBV30; D is possibly TRBD2 (6 bases). The CDR3 length is 12 residues. Germline values: CDR1 GTSNPN, CDR2 SVGIG (reference sequence). Trimming removed 1 base at V and 3 bases at J, with 7 bases between. The chain's CDR3 is CAWSGGDYEQYF. CDR3 coding DNA: TGTGCCTGGAGTGGGGGGGACTACGAGCAGTACTTC.

This sequence joins TRBV9 and TRBJ1-2; D remains ambiguous. The CDR3 spans 13 residues. Germline V gene lookup returns CDR1 SGDLS and CDR2 YYNGEE. V was clipped by 4 bases and J by 4 bases, with 11 bases between them. Written as DNA, the CDR3 is TGTGCCAGCAGCCCCGGTTCCCTCTATGGCTACACCTTC. Protein sequence: CASSPGSLYGYTF.

This clone turned up a few times. The J gene is TRBJ1-3, the V gene TRBV7-8, with 8 bases that match TRBD1. The CDR3 is 16 amino acids. Germline CDR1 reads SGHVS; CDR2 reads FQNEAQ. Trimming removed 5 bases from V and 0 bases from J; junction bases left unmatched: 6. Written as DNA, the CDR3 is TGTGCCAGCAGCGTTCGGGACAGGAGCTCTGGAAACACCATATATTTT. As protein: CASSVRDRSSGNTIYF.

The CDR3 DNA follows: TGTGCCAGCAGTTTATACGGCGGTCCCTATGGCTACACCTTC. This gives the protein CASSLYGGPYGYTF. The chain couples TRBV28 to TRBJ1-2; D gene ambiguous. Trimming stripped 1 base from V and 4 bases from J, with 10 bases between. Germline CDR1 and CDR2: MDHEN and SYDVKM. The CDR3 has 14 residues.

The chain has TRBV7-2 and TRBJ2-2; 11 positions agree with TRBD2. The CDR3 runs 14 residues. J gave up 6 bases and V 3 bases, and 0 bases lay outside the gene matches. Germline loops: CDR1 SGHTA, CDR2 FQGNSA. For the CDR3, the DNA is TGTGCCAGCAGCTTTAGCGGGGGGGCCGGGGAGCTGTTTTTT. Protein sequence: CASSFSGGAGELFF.

V gene TRBV3-1 (or the pseudogene TRBV3-2) combines with J gene TRBJ1-1; no firm D call. The CDR3 is 15 amino acids. CDR1 LGHDT and CDR2 YNNKEL come from the germline V gene (reference sequence). The V end was cut by 6 bases, the J end by 4 bases, with 18 bases between. As DNA, the CDR3 is TGTGCCAGCAGAGGGTCGAGGATAGGAGGCACTGAAGCTTTCTTT. Its protein is CASRGSRIGGTEAFF.

The gene calls are TRBV5-6 and TRBJ1-3; D remains unclear. The germline V and J ends were trimmed by 0 bases and 0 bases, with 10 bases remaining between them. The CDR3 spans 16 residues. CDR1 and CDR2 from the germline V gene are SGHDT and YYEEEE. CDR3 residues: CASSLASGSSGNTIYF. In nucleotides, the CDR3 is TGTGCCAGCAGCTTGGCATCGGGGAGCTCTGGAAACACCATATATTTT.

The CDR3 here is CASSFSGDRALYGYTF. The CDR3 DNA reads TGTGCCAGCAGTTTTTCTGGGGACAGGGCTCTCTATGGCTACACCTTC. The rearrangement uses TRBV27 and TRBJ1-2, with 9 bases that match TRBD1. The CDR3 runs to 16 residues. V shed 3 bases, J shed 4 bases, and the junction held 9 bases outside the gene matches. CDR1 is MNHEY, CDR2 SMNVEV, per germline (reference sequence).

This clone has only one observation. V is TRBV6-2 or TRBV6-3 and J is TRBJ1-1; 7 positions match TRBD1. This CDR3 spans 15 amino acids. The ends lost 6 bases at V and 2 bases at J; junction bases unmatched: 9. Germline values: CDR1 MNHEY, CDR2 SVGEGT. In DNA form, the CDR3 reads TGTGCCAGCAGCCCATTGGGACAGCTAAACACTGAAGCTTTCTTT. Its protein product is CASSPLGQLNTEAFF.

This clone occurred once. The genes are TRBV6-5 and TRBJ1-2; D perhaps matches TRBD1 (5 bases). V lost 1 base, J lost 6 bases, and 6 bases lay in between. CDR3 length equals 12 residues. The V gene's germline CDR1 is MNHEY and CDR2 SVGAGI. CDR3 amino acids: CASSYWGDGYTF. As DNA, the CDR3 is TGTGCCAGCAGTTACTGGGGGGATGGCTACACCTTC.

In this sample, this clone turned up a few times. This chain links TRBV28 with TRBJ1-1; no definite D call. CDR1 is MDHEN and CDR2 is SYDVKM in the germline V gene. This CDR3 is 13 amino acids long. Trimming removed 2 bases at V and 0 bases at J, with 4 bases between. The CDR3 protein is CASSLNLNTEAFF. In nucleotides, the CDR3 is TGTGCCAGCAGTTTAAACTTGAACACTGAAGCTTTCTTT. The full variable domain, with the rest looked up from reference TRBV28 and TRBJ1-1, is DVKVTQSSRYLVKRTGEKVFLECVQDMDHENMFWYRQDPGLGLRLIYFSYDVKMKEKGDIPEGYSVSREKKERFSLILESASTNQTSMYLCASSLNLNTEAFFGQGTRLTVV.

Worth noting for this clone: Other DNA sequences of this sample code for an identical CDR3. The gene calls are TRBV11-2 and TRBJ1-6; possible D gene TRBD1, 5 bases. Trimming cost V 7 bases and J 5 bases, with 12 bases left between them. This CDR3 spans 14 amino acids. The germline gives CDR1 SGHAT, CDR2 FQNNGV. The DNA of the CDR3 is TGTGCCAGCAAGAAAACAGGCGATAATTCACCCCTCCACTTT. Protein sequence: CASKKTGDNSPLHF.

This chain joins TRBV5-6 and TRBJ2-7; no clear D gene. Trimming removed 0 bases at V and 5 bases at J, with 9 bases between. CDR1 is SGHDT, CDR2 YYEEEE, per germline. This CDR3 contains 13 residues. The CDR3 DNA reads TGTGCCAGCAGCTTGGAAAACCAGAACGAGCAGTACTTC. Translating gives CASSLENQNEQYF. Drawing the rest from reference TRBV5-6 and TRBJ2-7, the complete variable domain is DAGVTQSPTHLIKTRGQQVTLRCSPKSGHDTVSWYQQALGQGPQFIFQYYEEEERQRGNFPDRFSGHQFPNYSSELNVNALLLGDSALYLCASSLENQNEQYFGPGTRLTVT.